The TCR beta chain described here comes from a study of shared clonotypes between healthy human individuals. Study observations and caveats: Sampling used blood alone; tissue repertoires probably differ. Generally, naive subsets came out with larger estimated richness than memory subsets. The sharing of 5% to 5.5% of naive CD4 clonotypes was seen across a handful of donors.

This clone was recorded only once. What it binds is unknown. CDR1 is SEHNR and CDR2 is FQNEAQ in the germline V gene (reference sequence). The CDR3 extends over 14 amino acids. Trimming removed 1 base from V and 4 bases from J, with 9 bases in between. Sorted-subset replicate PCRs used 200 ng of genomic DNA. This amount corresponded to approximately 30,000 T cell genomes. Libraries were prepared by immunoSEQ multiplex PCR; TCRdb keeps only in-frame clonotypes and omits some of them. The sample includes approximately 2.3 million clones, 90% to 95% of them seen just once. The clonotype was recovered from a man younger than 30 in good health. Some clones in this sample may be carry-over from other donors' samples. Sequencing was performed on naive CD4+ T cells from PBMCs. As to subset: CD45RA+ positively selected. The J gene is TRBJ2-3, the V gene TRBV7-9, with D unclear. The CDR3 protein is CASSLGPPPDTQYF. CDR3 nucleotide sequence: TGTGCCAGCAGCTTAGGTCCGCCGCCAGATACGCAGTATTTT.